A single sample is the source of the 25 T cell receptor beta chains below, sequenced in a study of shared clonotypes between healthy human individuals. CD8 cells classed as naive were CD45RO-negative and positively selected for CCR7, excluding terminally differentiated effector memory CD45RA+ cells. TCRdb keeps only in-frame clones here, not all; method: immunoSEQ multiplex PCR. In the table there are about 2.2 million clones, roughly 95% of which are singletons. The specimen was naive CD8+ T cells from PBMCs. All receptors derive from a man between 18 and 29 years old in good health. Some clones in this sample may be carry-over from other donors' samples.

The rearrangement links TRBV5-1 to TRBJ2-2; the match to TRBD1 covers 8 bases. This CDR3 has 15 residues. Unmatched junction bases numbered 7, after V lost 3 bases and J lost 6 bases. From germline, CDR1 is SGHRS and CDR2 YFSETQ. CDR3 bases: TGCGCCAGCAGCTCGGACAGGGAAAGGTCCGGGGAGCTGTTTTTT. Protein: CASSSDRERSGELFF. Complete variable domain (other parts from reference TRBV5-1 and TRBJ2-2): KAGVTQTPRYLIKTRGQQVTLSCSPISGHRSVSWYQQTPGQGLQFLFEYFSETQRNKGNFPGRFSGRQFSNSRSEMNVSTLELGDSALYLCASSSDRERSGELFFGEGSRLTVL.

The rearrangement uses TRBV11-2 and TRBJ2-1, with 8 bases fitting TRBD2. Per the germline V gene, CDR1 is SGHAT and CDR2 is FQNNGV. There are 16 residues in the CDR3. V dropped 2 bases and J dropped 9; count of bases not matched to a gene: 12. Written as DNA, the CDR3 is TGTGCCAGCAGCTTATGGGCTAGCGGGCCGGAGGGTGAGCAGTTCTTC. It codes for CASSLWASGPEGEQFF.

The V gene is TRBV25-1, the J gene TRBJ1-2; TRBD1 might be the D (6 bases). The CDR3 loop spans 15 amino acids. The germline gives CDR1 MGHDK, CDR2 SYGVNS. Between the trimmed V and J ends, which lost 3 bases and 3 bases, there was a span of 14 bases. The CDR3 here is CASSEGVGGHYGYTF. The CDR3 DNA sequence: TGTGCCAGCAGTGAGGGTGTCGGGGGGCACTATGGCTACACCTTC.

This clone was counted only a few times. V gene TRBV29-1 combines with J gene TRBJ1-1; D is unclear. The CDR3 is 13 amino acids. Trimming cost V 0 bases and J 6 bases, with 11 bases left between them. Germline CDR1 reads SQVTM; CDR2 reads ANQGSEA. The CDR3 DNA sequence: TGCAGCGTTGAAGAGAGGCCAGGAGCTGAAGCTTTCTTT. As protein: CSVEERPGAEAFF.

This chain joins TRBV4-3 and TRBJ2-4; 7 bases align to TRBD1. V was pared by 2 bases and J by 0 bases, with 4 bases of the junction left unmatched. This CDR3 contains 16 residues. The germline gives CDR1 LGHNA, CDR2 YSLEER. The CDR3 protein is CASSQHRGLAKNIQYF. In DNA, the CDR3 is TGCGCCAGCAGCCAACACAGGGGATTAGCCAAAAACATTCAGTACTTC.

The V call is TRBV6-1, the J call TRBJ2-1, with D tentatively TRBD2 (6 bases). V was shortened by 3 bases and J by 6 bases, with 12 bases between the two germline ends. Looked up from germline, CDR1 is MNHNS and CDR2 is SASEGT. The CDR3 totals 14 residues. The CDR3 DNA is TGTGCCAGCAGTGATCCGGGACTCAGCAATGAGCAGTTCTTC. Translation: CASSDPGLSNEQFF.

This clone was detected only once. V gene TRBV30 combines with J gene TRBJ2-1, with a weak D call TRBD2 (6 bases). This CDR3 is built from 15 residues. V was shortened by 0 bases and J by 2 bases, with 11 bases between the two germline ends. Germline assignment: CDR1 GTSNPN and CDR2 SVGIG (reference sequence). The chain's CDR3 is CAWSVSSGAYNEQFF. Here the CDR3 DNA reads TGTGCCTGGAGTGTAAGTAGCGGCGCCTACAATGAGCAGTTCTTC.

The chain is built from TRBV5-6 and TRBJ1-2, with TRBD1 identical over 9 bases. V trimming: 4 bases; J trimming: 5 bases; junction bases outside the gene matches: 12. Germline lookup yields CDR1 SGHDT and CDR2 YYEEEE. The CDR3 is made up of 16 amino acids. The CDR3 reads CASSHRGRGEGYGYTF. The CDR3 bases are TGTGCCAGCAGCCACAGGGGGCGCGGTGAGGGGTATGGCTACACCTTC.

This chain connects TRBV9 to TRBJ2-1; D may be TRBD1 or TRBD2 (6 bases each). CDR1 is SGDLS, CDR2 YYNGEE, per germline. The CDR3 length is 15 residues. Between the trimmed V and J ends, which lost 1 base and 8 bases, there was a span of 16 bases. CDR3 nucleotide sequence: TGTGCCAGCAGCGTACTACTAGGGGGGTTTGATGAGCAGTTCTTC. Its protein is CASSVLLGGFDEQFF.

This clone was picked up one time. At the DNA level, this CDR3 is encoded by other sequences in the same sample as well. V is TRBV13 and J is TRBJ2-7, with TRBD2 identical over 9 bases. The CDR3 has 14 amino acids. After removal of 4 bases from V and 3 bases from J, the junction contained 4 bases not matched to a gene. Germline-derived CDR1 and CDR2 are PRHDT and FYEKMQ (reference sequence). CDR3 coding DNA: TGTGCCAGCAGCTCCGGGACTAGCAGCTACGAGCAGTACTTC. As protein: CASSSGTSSYEQYF.

The chain has TRBV27 and TRBJ2-7, with unresolved D. CDR1 is MNHEY and CDR2 is SMNVEV in the germline V gene (reference sequence). Trimming took 5 bases from V and 2 from J, leaving 10 bases between them. This CDR3 is 13 amino acids long. Here the CDR3 DNA reads TGTGCCAGCAGTCCTGACGGAGCCTACGAGCAGTACTTC. Amino acids: CASSPDGAYEQYF.

The rearrangement links TRBV4-1 to TRBJ1-1; maybe TRBD1 (5 bases). The CDR3 totals 18 residues. The V end was cut by 5 bases, the J end by 6 bases, with 28 bases between. In germline, CDR1 is MGHRA, CDR2 YSYEKL. CDR3 sequence: CASSKRGRDAGLGAEAFF. CDR3 coding DNA: TGCGCCAGCAGCAAAAGGGGTCGGGACGCTGGGTTGGGGGCTGAAGCTTTCTTT.

This CDR3 reads CASSPLPGEKNYGYTF. DNA of the CDR3: TGTGCCAGCAGCCCTCTTCCCGGGGAGAAGAACTATGGCTACACCTTC. The chain links TRBV7-9 to TRBJ1-2; D gene unclear. Germline CDR1 and CDR2: SEHNR and FQNEAQ (reference sequence). The CDR3 is 16 amino acids. V was cut by 5 bases and J by 2 bases, with 18 bases left in between.

In the case of this clone: The sample contains more than one DNA sequence encoding this CDR3. The chain couples TRBV21-1 to TRBJ2-5. TRBV21-1 is termed a pseudogene. The CDR3 runs to 14 residues. For the CDR3, the DNA is TGTGCCAGCAGCAAAGCTGGATTACAAGAGACCCAGTACTTC. The encoded protein is CASSKAGLQETQYF.

This clone was found once. The chain uses TRBV5-1 and TRBJ2-7, with D possibly TRBD2 on 5 matching bases. Per the germline V gene, CDR1 is SGHRS and CDR2 is YFSETQ. V lost 0 bases and J 2 bases, leaving 12 bases between the germline ends. The CDR3 is made up of 15 amino acids. This chain's CDR3 is CASSLDPFGAYEQYF. CDR3 in DNA: TGCGCCAGCAGCTTGGACCCCTTCGGGGCCTACGAGCAGTACTTC.

The rearrangement joins TRBV4-3 to TRBJ1-2; maybe TRBD1 (5 bases). The CDR3 extends over 11 amino acids. V lost 6 bases, J lost 6 bases, and 8 bases lay in between. The germline CDR1 and CDR2 sequences are LGHNA and YSLEER. CDR3 nucleotide sequence: TGCGCCAGCAGTGGGGGGAATGGCTACACCTTC. Translated: CASSGGNGYTF.

This sequence joins TRBV2 and TRBJ2-1; 11 bases match TRBD2. From germline, CDR1 is SNHLY and CDR2 FYNNEI. The CDR3 extends over 18 amino acids. V lost 2 bases to trimming and J lost 0 bases; unmatched junction nucleotides: 6. CDR3 bases: TGTGCCAGCAGTGAATTGGGACTAGCGGCTTACTCCTACAATGAGCAGTTCTTC. It specifies CASSELGLAAYSYNEQFF.

The chain has TRBV21-1 and TRBJ2-1; the table's TRBD1 call for D was not verified on the DNA. TRBV21-1 is termed a pseudogene. The CDR3 covers 16 residues. CDR3 nucleotides: TGTGCCAGCAGCAAAGCGGGACAGCCCCGGGGTGTTGAGCAGTTCTTC. This codes for CASSKAGQPRGVEQFF.

The chain has TRBV4-3 and TRBJ2-7, with D possibly being TRBD2 (7 bases). V lost 0 bases and J 5 bases, leaving 17 bases between the germline ends. The CDR3 has 16 amino acids. The germline CDR1 and CDR2 sequences are LGHNA and YSLEER. The CDR3 region has the DNA TGCGCCAGCAGCCAAGATCACCCCCGGGGGGCAGACGAGCAGTACTTC. Its protein product is CASSQDHPRGADEQYF.

The genes are TRBV28 and TRBJ2-3; D gene uncertain. The V gene lost 5 bases and the J gene lost 6 bases, with 21 bases spanning the gap. Germline lookup yields CDR1 MDHEN and CDR2 SYDVKM. CDR3 length: 16 amino acids. In nucleotides, the CDR3 is TGTGCCAGCAGTGCTATTGAATATAATAGGGATGATACGCAGTATTTT. This translates into CASSAIEYNRDDTQYF.

The chain is built from TRBV7-9 and TRBJ2-7, with D maybe TRBD1 (6 bases). The germline CDR1 and CDR2 sequences are SEHNR and FQNEAQ (reference sequence). V lost 2 bases, J lost 5 bases, and 19 bases lay in between. CDR3 length: 16 amino acids. CDR3 in amino acids: CASSLKWTDGGHEQYF. CDR3 DNA sequence: TGTGCCAGCAGCTTAAAATGGACGGATGGGGGCCACGAGCAGTACTTC.

This CDR3 is CASSDLGRGRSENTIYF. The CDR3, as DNA: TGTGCCAGCAGTGATTTAGGCAGGGGGCGAAGCGAAAACACCATATATTTT. The chain carries TRBV6-4 and TRBJ1-3; 8 bases are a match to TRBD1. CDR3 size: 17 residues. Germline CDR1 is MRHNA and CDR2 is SNTAGT. With 3 bases clipped from V and 6 bases from J, the junction kept 13 bases outside the gene matches.

V and J are TRBV5-6 and TRBJ2-2; 7 nucleotides agree with TRBD2. The CDR3 consists of 17 residues. CDR1 is SGHDT and CDR2 is YYEEEE in the germline V gene. The trim removed 4 bases at V and 8 bases at J, leaving 17 bases unmatched. CDR3 region: CASSGEGQDFNPGELFF. The DNA for the CDR3 is TGTGCCAGCAGCGGGGAGGGTCAGGACTTCAATCCAGGGGAGCTGTTTTTT.

The CDR3 region has the DNA TGTGCCAGCAGTTACTCGGGGGACAGGGTGGGCTATGGCTACACCTTC. It encodes CASSYSGDRVGYGYTF. The rearrangement joins TRBV6-6 to TRBJ1-2, with TRBD1 identical over 9 bases. V lost 0 bases to trimming and J lost 4 bases; unmatched junction nucleotides: 6. CDR1 and CDR2 from the germline V gene are MNHNY and SVGAGI (reference sequence). The CDR3 length is 16 residues.

The gene calls are TRBV19 and TRBJ1-1, with TRBD1 matching over 10 bases. CDR1 and CDR2 (germline): LNHDA, SQIVND (reference sequence). This CDR3 comprises 13 residues. V was pared by 3 bases and J by 8 bases, with 3 bases of the junction left unmatched. The CDR3 DNA follows: TGTGCCAGTAGTATGGGACAGGGGAACGAAGCTTTCTTT. This encodes CASSMGQGNEAFF. Based on the CDR3 plus reference TRBV19 and TRBJ1-1, the full variable domain is DGGITQSPKYLFRKEGQNVTLSCEQNLNHDAMYWYRQDPGQGLRLIYYSQIVNDFQKGDIAEGYSVSREKKESFPLTVTSAQKNPTAFYLCASSMGQGNEAFFGQGTRLTVV.